The T cell receptor (beta chain) under discussion was sequenced for a study of control samples from healthy donors and cancer patients (dated by TCRdb to 2020 to 2021). This clone was picked up a small number of times. Its antigen has not been determined. Per-nucleotide qualities are absent, and no much larger clonotype sits a single base away. Reading from cysteine to phenylalanine, the CDR3 counts 18 amino acids. The kept DNA is CDR3 alone, 54 bases in frame from the first base. Germline trimming: 3 bases from V, 6 bases from J; junction bases outside gene matches: 15. From the germline V gene (reference sequence), CDR1 is SGHKS and CDR2 is YYEKEE. Library preparation used the immunoSEQ multiplex PCR assay. TCRdb carries this immuneACCESS record with in-frame sequences only. Its versions omit some clonotypes, under half of them owing to an unresolved V gene in the studies checked, with the rest unexplained. Within this sample are roughly 100,000 clones, with 90% to 95% of them counted one time only. In total, the top ten clones hold about 2.5% of the sample.

The source is a young woman in good health. Sequenced input: blood. This chain is built from TRBV5-5 and TRBJ2-7; 13 middle bases align to TRBD2. The DNA is TGTGCCAGCAGCTATAAAACTAGCGGGAGGGCCCCGGGCCCCGAGCAGTACTTC. This codes for CASSYKTSGRAPGPEQYF.